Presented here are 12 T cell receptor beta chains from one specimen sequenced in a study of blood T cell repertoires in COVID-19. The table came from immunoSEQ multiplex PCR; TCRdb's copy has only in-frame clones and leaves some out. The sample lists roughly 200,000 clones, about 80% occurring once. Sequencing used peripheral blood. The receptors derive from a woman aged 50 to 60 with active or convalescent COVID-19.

CDR3 residues: CASSLREGSYEQYF. Here the CDR3 DNA reads TGTGCCAGCAGTCTCCGGGAAGGGAGCTACGAGCAGTACTTC. V gene TRBV6-2 or TRBV6-3 combines with J gene TRBJ2-7; a possible D gene is TRBD2 (5 bases). The V end lost 5 bases, the J end lost 3 bases, and 14 bases lay between the germline ends. The CDR3 contains 14 residues. Per germline, CDR1 MNHEY and CDR2 SVGEGT.

CDR3 amino acids: CAWSGGDIYSGNTIYF. In nucleotides, the CDR3 is TGTGCCTGGAGTGGGGGGGATATCTATTCGGGAAACACCATATATTTT. The chain combines TRBV30 with TRBJ1-3; possible D gene TRBD1, 5 bases. The CDR3 has 16 amino acids. CDR1 and CDR2 from the germline V gene are GTSNPN and SVGIG (reference sequence). Deletions cut 1 base from V and 4 bases from J, with 17 bases between. Supplemented by reference TRBV30 and TRBJ1-3, the full variable domain reads SQTIHQWPATLVQPVGSPLSLECTVEGTSNPNLYWYRQAAGRGLQLLFYSVGIGQISSEVPQNLSASRPQDRQFILSSKKLLLSDSGFYLCAWSGGDIYSGNTIYFGEGSWLTVV.

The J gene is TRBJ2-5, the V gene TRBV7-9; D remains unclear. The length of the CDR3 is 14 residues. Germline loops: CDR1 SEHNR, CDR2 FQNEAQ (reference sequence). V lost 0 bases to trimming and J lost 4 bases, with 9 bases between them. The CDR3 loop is CASSLAVTAETQYF. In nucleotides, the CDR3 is TGTGCCAGCAGCTTAGCGGTCACTGCAGAGACCCAGTACTTC.

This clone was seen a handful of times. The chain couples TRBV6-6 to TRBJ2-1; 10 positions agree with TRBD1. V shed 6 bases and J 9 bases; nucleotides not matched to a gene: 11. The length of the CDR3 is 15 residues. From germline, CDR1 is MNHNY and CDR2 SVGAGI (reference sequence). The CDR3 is CASSQVGTGDREQFF. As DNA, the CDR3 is TGTGCCAGCAGCCAAGTAGGGACAGGGGACCGTGAGCAGTTCTTC.

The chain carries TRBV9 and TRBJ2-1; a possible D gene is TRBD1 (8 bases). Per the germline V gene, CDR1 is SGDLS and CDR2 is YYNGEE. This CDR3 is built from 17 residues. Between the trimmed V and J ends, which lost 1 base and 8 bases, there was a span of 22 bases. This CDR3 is CASSVSGGGQVSHEQFF. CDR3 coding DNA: TGTGCCAGCAGCGTAAGTGGGGGGGGACAGGTATCCCATGAGCAGTTCTTC.

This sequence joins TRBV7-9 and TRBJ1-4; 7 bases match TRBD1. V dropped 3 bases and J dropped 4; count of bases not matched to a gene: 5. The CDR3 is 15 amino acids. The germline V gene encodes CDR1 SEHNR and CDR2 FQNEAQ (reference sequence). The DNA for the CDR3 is TGTGCCAGCAGCTTGTGGGGGACAGATAATGAAAAACTGTTTTTT. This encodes CASSLWGTDNEKLFF.

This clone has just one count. CDR3 protein: CAWSASGPREQFF. The CDR3 bases are TGTGCCTGGAGTGCCTCAGGGCCCCGTGAGCAGTTCTTC. The gene calls are TRBV30 and TRBJ2-1; D possibly corresponds to TRBD1 (5 bases). Trimming stripped 1 base from V and 9 bases from J, with 13 bases between. Germline values: CDR1 GTSNPN, CDR2 SVGIG (reference sequence). The CDR3 is 13 residues long.

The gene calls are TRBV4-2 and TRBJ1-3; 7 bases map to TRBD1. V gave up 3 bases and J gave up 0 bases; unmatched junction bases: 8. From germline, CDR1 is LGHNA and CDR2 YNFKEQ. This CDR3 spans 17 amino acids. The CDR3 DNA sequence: TGTGCCAGCAGCCAGGGGACAGTGCCGTTCTCTGGAAACACCATATATTTT. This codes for CASSQGTVPFSGNTIYF.

The CDR3 reads CASRYTGIAFF. The CDR3 DNA reads as TGTGCCAGCAGATACACAGGGATAGCTTTCTTT. This chain joins TRBV6-5 and TRBJ1-1, with D tentatively TRBD1 (6 bases). V was clipped by 6 bases and J by 10 bases, with 12 bases between them. Germline assignment: CDR1 MNHEY and CDR2 SVGAGI. CDR3 length equals 11 residues.

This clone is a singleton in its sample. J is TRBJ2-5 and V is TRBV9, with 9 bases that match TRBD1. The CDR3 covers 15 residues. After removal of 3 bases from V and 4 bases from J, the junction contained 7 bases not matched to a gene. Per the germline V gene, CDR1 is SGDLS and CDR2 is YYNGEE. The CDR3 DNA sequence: TGTGCCAGCAGCGGGGACAGGGAGGGCAGAGAGACCCAGTACTTC. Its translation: CASSGDREGRETQYF.

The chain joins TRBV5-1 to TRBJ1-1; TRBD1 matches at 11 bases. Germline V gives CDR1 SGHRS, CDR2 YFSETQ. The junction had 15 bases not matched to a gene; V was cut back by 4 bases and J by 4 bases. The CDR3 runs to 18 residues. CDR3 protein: CASSVGQGAIPGGTEAFF. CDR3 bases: TGCGCCAGCAGCGTTGGACAGGGGGCGATCCCCGGAGGCACTGAAGCTTTCTTT.

The CDR3 is CATSDFAGTSGSGGTDTQYF. The CDR3 DNA follows: TGTGCCACCAGTGATTTCGCCGGGACTAGCGGGAGCGGCGGCACAGATACGCAGTATTTT. This chain connects TRBV24-1 to TRBJ2-3; 14 positions agree with TRBD2. The germline V gene encodes CDR1 KGHDR and CDR2 SFDVKD. The CDR3 has 20 amino acids. The V gene end was trimmed by 1 base and the J gene end by 1 base; junction bases not matched to a gene: 9.